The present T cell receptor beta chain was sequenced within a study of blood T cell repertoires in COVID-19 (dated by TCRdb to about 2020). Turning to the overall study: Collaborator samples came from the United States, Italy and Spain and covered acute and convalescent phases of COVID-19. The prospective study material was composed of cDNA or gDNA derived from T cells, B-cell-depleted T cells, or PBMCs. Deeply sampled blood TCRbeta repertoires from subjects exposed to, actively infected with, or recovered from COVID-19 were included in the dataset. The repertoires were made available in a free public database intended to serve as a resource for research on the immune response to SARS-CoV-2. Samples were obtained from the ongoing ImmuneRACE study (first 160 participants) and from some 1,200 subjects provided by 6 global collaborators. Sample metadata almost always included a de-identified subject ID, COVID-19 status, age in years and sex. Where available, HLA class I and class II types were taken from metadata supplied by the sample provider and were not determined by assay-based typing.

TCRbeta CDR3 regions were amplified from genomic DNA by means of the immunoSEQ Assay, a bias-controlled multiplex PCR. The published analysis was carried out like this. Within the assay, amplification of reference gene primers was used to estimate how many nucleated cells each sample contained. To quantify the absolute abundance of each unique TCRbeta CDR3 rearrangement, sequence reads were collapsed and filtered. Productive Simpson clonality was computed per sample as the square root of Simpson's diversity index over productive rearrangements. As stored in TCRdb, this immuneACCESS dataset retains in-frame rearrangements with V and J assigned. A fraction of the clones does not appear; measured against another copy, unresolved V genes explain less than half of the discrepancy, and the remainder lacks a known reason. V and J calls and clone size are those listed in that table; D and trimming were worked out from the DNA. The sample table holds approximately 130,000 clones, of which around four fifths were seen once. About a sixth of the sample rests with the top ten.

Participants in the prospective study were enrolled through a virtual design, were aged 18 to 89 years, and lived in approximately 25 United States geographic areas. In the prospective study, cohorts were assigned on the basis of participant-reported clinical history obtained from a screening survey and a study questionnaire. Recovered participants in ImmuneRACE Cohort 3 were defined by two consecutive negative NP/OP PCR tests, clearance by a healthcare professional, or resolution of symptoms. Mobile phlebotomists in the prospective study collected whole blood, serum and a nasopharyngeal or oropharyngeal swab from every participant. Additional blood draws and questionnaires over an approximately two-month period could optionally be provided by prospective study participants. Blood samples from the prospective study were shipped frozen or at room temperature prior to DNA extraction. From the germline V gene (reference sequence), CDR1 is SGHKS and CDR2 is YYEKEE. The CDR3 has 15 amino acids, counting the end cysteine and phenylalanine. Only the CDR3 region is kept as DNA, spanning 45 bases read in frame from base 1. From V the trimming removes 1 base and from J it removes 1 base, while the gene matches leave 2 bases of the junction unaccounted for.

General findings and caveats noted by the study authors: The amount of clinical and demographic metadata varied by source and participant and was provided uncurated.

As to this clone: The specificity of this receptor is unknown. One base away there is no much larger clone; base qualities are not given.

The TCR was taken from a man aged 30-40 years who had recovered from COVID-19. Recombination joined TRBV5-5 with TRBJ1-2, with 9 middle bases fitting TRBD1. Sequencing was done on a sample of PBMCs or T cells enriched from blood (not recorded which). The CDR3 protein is CASSLWGQGNYGYTF. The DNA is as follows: TGTGCCAGCAGCTTGTGGGGACAGGGTAACTATGGCTACACCTTC. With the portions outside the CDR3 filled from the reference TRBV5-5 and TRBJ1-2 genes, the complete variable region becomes DAGVTQSPTHLIKTRGQQVTLRCSPISGHKSVSWYQQVLGQGPQFIFQYYEKEERGRGNFPDRFSARQFPNYSSELNVNALLLGDSALYLCASSLWGQGNYGYTFGSGTRLTVV.